Sequencing of this T cell receptor (beta chain) was carried out in a study of T cell clusters in autoimmune cytopenias. General study findings and limits: Compared with active autoimmune hepatitis patients, healthy donors showed 2.5 to 3-fold more exclusive TRB clusters. No cluster-lack signature appeared between secondary cytopenia and chronic lymphocytic leukemia patients, apparently due to lymphoma masking.

Each sample's input was 250 ng genomic DNA, some 40,000 genome equivalents. This clonotype is medium-sized by frequency. Its matching antigen is unknown. TRB rearrangements were amplified by touch-down multiplex PCR with mixed TRB-A/B primers. TCRdb reprocessed the multiplex PCR reads, with one entry per CDR3 protein and no DNA. The specimen's table records approximately 2,500 distinct CDR3 sequences. The CDR3 totals 15 residues. The V gene is TRBV12-3 or TRBV12-4, the J gene TRBJ2-1; there is no DNA to check the TCRdb D call of TRBD1. The TCR originated in a human donor with an autoimmune cytopenia, with autoimmune hepatitis or in good health (not recorded which). The sequenced material came from peripheral blood. This chain's CDR3 is CASSLVFGGADEQFF.